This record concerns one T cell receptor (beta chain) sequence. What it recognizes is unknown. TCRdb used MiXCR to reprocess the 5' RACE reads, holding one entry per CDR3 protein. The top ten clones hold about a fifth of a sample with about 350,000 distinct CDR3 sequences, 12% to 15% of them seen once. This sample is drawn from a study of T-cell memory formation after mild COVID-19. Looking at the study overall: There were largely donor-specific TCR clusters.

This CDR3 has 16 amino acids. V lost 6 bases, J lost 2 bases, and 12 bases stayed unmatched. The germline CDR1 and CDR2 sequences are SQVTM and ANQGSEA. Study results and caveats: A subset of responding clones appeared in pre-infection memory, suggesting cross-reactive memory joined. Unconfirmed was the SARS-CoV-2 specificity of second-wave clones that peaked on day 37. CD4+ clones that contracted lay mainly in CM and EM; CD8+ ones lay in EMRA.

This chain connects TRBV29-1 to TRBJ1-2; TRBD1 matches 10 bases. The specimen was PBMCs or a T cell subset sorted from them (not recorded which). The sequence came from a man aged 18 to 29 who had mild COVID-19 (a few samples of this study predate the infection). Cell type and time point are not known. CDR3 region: CSVVRGDRGLNYGYTF. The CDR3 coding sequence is TGCAGCGTCGTTCGAGGCGACAGGGGGCTGAACTATGGCTACACCTTC.